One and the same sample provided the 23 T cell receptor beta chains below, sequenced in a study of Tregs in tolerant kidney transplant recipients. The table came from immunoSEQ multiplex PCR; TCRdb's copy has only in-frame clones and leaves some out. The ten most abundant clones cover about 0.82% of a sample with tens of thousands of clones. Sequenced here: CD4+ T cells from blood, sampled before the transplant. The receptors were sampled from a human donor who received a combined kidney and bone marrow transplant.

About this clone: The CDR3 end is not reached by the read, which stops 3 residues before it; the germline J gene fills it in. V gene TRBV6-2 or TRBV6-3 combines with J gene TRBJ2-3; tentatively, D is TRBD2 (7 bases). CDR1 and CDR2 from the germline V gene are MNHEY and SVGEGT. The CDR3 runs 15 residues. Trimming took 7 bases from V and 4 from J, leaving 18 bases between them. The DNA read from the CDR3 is TGTGCCAGCATTGGGGGGGCGCTCGACGCAGATACG. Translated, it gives CASIGGALDADT. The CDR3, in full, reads CASIGGALDADTQYF.

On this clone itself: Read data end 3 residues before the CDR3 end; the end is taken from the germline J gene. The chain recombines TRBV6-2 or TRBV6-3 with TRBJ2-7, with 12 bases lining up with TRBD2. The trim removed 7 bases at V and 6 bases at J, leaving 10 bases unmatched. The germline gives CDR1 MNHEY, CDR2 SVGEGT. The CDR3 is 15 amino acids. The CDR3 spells CASNPASGRAVEQYF. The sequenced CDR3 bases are TGTGCCAGCAATCCGGCTAGCGGGAGGGCCGTCGAG.

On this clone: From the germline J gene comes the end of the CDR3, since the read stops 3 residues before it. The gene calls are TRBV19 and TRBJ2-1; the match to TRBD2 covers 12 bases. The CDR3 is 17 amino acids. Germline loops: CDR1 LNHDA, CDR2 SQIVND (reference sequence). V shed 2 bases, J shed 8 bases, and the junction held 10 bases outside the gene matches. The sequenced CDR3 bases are TGTGCCAGTAGTATACGGCTAGCGGGAGGGCCTTGGGATGAG. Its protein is CASSIRLAGGPWDE. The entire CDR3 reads CASSIRLAGGPWDEQFF.

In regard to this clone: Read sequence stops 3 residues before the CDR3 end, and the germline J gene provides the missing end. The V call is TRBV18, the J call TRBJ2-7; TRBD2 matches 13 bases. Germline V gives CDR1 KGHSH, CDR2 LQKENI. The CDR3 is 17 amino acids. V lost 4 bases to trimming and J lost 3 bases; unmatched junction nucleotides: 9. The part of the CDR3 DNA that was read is TGTGCCAGCTCACTCGCCGGGACTAGCGGGACCCTCTACGAG. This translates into CASSLAGTSGTLYE. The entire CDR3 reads CASSLAGTSGTLYEQYF.

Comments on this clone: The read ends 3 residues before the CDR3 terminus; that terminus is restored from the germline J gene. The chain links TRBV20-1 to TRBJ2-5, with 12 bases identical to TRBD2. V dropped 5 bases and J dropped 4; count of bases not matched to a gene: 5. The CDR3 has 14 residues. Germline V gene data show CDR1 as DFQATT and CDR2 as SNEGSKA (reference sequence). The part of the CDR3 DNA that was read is TGCAGTGCTCCGACTAGCGGGAGATCAGAGACC. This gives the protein CSAPTSGRSET. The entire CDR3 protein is CSAPTSGRSETQYF.

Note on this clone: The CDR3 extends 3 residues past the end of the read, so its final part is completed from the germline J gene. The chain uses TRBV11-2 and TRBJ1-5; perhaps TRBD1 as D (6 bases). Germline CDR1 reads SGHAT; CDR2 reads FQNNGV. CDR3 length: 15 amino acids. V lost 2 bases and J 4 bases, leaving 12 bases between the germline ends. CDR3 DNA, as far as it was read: TGTGCCAGCAGCTTATCCGGGACAAAAAATCAGCCC. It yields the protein CASSLSGTKNQP. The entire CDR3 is CASSLSGTKNQPQHF.

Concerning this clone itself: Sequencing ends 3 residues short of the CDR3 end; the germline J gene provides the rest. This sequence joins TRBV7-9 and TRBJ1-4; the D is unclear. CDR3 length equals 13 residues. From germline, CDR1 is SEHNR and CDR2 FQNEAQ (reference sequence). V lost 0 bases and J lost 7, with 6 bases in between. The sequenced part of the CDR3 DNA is TGTGCCAGCAGCTTAGCAGGGCCTGAAAAA. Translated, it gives CASSLAGPEK. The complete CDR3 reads CASSLAGPEKLFF.

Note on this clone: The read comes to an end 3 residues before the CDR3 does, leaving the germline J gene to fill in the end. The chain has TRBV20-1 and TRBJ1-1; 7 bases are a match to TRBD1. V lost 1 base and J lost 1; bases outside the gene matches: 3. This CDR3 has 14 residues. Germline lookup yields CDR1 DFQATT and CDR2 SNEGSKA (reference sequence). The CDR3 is CSARAGTENTEAFF. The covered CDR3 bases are TGCAGTGCTAGAGCCGGGACAGAGAACACTGAA.

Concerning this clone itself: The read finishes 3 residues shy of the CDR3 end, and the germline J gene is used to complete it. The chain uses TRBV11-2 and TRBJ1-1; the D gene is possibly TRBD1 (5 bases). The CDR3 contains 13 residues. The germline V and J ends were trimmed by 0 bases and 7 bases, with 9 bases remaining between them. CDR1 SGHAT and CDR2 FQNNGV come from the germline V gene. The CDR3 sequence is CASSLDREDEAFF. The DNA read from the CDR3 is TGTGCCAGCAGCTTAGACAGGGAAGATGAA. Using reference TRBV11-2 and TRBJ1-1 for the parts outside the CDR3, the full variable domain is EAGVAQSPRYKIIEKRQSVAFWCNPISGHATLYWYQQILGQGPKLLIQFQNNGVVDDSQLPKDRFSAERLKGVDSTLKIQPAKLEDSAVYLCASSLDREDEAFFGQGTRLTVV.

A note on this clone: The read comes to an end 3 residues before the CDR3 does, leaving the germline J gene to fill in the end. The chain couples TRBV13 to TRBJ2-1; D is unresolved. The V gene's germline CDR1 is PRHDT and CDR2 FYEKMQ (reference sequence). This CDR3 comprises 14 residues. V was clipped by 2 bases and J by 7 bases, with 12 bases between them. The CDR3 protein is CASSLPRSFNEQFF. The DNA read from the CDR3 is TGTGCCAGCAGCTTACCTAGATCTTTTAATGAG.

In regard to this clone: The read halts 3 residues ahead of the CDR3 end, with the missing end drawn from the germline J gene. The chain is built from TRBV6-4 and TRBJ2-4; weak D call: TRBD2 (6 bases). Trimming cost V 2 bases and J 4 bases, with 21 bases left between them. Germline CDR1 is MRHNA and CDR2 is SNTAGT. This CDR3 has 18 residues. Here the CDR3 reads CASSDHNVGRGKKNIQYF. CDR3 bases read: TGTGCCAGCAGTGACCATAATGTGGGGCGGGGAAAGAAAAACATT.

CDR3 amino acids: CASSKLEISGANVLTF. CDR3 bases read: TGTGCCAGTAGTAAACTAGAAATCTCTGGGGCCAACGTC. The genes are TRBV19 and TRBJ2-6; D perhaps matches TRBD2 (5 bases). The read gets to within 3 residues of the CDR3 end, and the germline J gene fills in the rest. This CDR3 contains 16 residues. CDR1 and CDR2 from the germline V gene are LNHDA and SQIVND (reference sequence). V was trimmed by 4 bases and J by 0 bases, leaving 10 bases between them.

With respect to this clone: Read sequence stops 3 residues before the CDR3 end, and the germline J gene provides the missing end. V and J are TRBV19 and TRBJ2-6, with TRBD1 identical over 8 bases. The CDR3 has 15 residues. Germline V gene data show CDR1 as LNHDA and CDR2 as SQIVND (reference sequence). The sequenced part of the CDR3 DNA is TGTGCCAGTAGTATAGAGGACAGGGAGAATTCACTC. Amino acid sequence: CASSIEDRENSL. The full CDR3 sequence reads CASSIEDRENSLLTF.

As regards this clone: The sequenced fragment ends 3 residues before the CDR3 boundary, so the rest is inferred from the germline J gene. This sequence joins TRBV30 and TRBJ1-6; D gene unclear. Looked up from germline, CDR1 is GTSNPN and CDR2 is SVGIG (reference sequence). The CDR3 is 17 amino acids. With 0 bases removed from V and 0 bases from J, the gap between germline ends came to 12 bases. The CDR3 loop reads CAWSVRRPSSYNSPLHF. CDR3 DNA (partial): TGTGCCTGGAGTGTACGCAGGCCGAGCTCCTATAATTCACCC. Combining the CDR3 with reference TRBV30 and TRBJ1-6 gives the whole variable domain SQTIHQWPATLVQPVGSPLSLECTVEGTSNPNLYWYRQAAGRGLQLLFYSVGIGQISSEVPQNLSASRPQDRQFILSSKKLLLSDSGFYLCAWSVRRPSSYNSPLHFGNGTRLTVT.

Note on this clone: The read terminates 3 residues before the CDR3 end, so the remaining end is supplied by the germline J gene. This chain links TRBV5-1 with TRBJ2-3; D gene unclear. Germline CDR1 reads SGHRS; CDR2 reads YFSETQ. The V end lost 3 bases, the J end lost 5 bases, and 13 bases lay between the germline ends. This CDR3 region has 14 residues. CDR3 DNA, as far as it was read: TGCGCCAGCAGCTACTCCTCGACTGGAGATACG. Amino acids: CASSYSSTGDT. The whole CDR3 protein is CASSYSSTGDTQYF.

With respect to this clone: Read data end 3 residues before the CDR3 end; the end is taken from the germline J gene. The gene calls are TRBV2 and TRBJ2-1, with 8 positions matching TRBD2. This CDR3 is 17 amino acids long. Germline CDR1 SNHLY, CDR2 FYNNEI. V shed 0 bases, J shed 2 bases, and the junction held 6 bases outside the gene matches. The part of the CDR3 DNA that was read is TGTGCCAGCAGTGAAGCCCGGGGAGCGGGAGCCTACAATGAG. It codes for CASSEARGAGAYNE. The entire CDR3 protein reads CASSEARGAGAYNEQFF.

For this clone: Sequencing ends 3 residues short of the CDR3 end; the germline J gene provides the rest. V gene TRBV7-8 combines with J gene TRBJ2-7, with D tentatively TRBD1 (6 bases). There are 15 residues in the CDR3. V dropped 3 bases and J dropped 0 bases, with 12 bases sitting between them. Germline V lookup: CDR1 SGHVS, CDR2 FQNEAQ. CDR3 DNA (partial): TGTGCCAGCAGCTTCAGGGGCTCAAGCTCCTACGAG. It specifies CASSFRGSSSYE. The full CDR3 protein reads CASSFRGSSSYEQYF.

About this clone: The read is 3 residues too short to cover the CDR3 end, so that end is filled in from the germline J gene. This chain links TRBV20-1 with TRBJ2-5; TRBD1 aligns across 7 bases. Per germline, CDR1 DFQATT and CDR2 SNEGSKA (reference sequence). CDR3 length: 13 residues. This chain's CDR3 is CSVLGTDQETQYF. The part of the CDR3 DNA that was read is TGCAGCGTCTTAGGGACAGATCAAGAGACC.

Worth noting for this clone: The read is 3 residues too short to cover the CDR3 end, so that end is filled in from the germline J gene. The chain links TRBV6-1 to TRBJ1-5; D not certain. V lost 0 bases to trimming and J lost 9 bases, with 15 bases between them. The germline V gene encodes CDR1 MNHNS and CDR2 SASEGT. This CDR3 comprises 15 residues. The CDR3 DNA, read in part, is TGTGCCAGCAGTGAAGCGTTCATCCGGGGAGGGCCC. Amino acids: CASSEAFIRGGP. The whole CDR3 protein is CASSEAFIRGGPQHF.

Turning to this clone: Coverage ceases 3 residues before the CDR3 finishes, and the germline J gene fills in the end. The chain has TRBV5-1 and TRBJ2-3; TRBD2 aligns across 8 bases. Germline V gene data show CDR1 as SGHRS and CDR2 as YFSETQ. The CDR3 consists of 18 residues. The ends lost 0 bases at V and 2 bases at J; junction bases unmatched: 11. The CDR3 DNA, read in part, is TGCGCCAGCAGCTTGGGACGGGGGGGGCCCTTTACCACAGATACG. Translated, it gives CASSLGRGGPFTTDT. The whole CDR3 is CASSLGRGGPFTTDTQYF. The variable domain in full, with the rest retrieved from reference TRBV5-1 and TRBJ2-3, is KAGVTQTPRYLIKTRGQQVTLSCSPISGHRSVSWYQQTPGQGLQFLFEYFSETQRNKGNFPGRFSGRQFSNSRSEMNVSTLELGDSALYLCASSLGRGGPFTTDTQYFGPGTRLTVL.

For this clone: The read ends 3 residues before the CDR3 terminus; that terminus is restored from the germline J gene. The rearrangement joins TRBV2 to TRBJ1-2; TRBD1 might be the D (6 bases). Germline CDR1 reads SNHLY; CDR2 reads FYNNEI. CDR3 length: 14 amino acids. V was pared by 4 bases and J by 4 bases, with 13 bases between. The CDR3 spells CASSARTDIYGYTF. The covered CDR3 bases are TGTGCCAGCAGTGCCCGGACAGATATCTATGGC.

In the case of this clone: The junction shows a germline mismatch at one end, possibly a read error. The sequenced CDR3 bases are TGCTCCAGCAGCGATGGGACTAGTTGGACGATTGCCTACGAG. Translating gives CSSSDGTSWTIAYE. The whole CDR3 protein reads CSSSDGTSWTIAYEQYF. V and J are TRBV5-1 and TRBJ2-7, with 8 bases aligning to TRBD2. The DNA ends 3 residues before the CDR3 does, and the rest of the CDR3 is filled in from the germline J gene. Germline CDR1 reads SGHRS; CDR2 reads YFSETQ. This CDR3 has 17 amino acids.

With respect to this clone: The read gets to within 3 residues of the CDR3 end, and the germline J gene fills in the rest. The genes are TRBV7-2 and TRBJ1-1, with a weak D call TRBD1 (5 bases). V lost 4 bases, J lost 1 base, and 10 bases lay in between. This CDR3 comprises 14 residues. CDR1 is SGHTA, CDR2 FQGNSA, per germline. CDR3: CASSSAGWNTEAFF. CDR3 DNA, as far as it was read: TGTGCCAGCAGCTCCGCAGGGTGGAACACTGAA.